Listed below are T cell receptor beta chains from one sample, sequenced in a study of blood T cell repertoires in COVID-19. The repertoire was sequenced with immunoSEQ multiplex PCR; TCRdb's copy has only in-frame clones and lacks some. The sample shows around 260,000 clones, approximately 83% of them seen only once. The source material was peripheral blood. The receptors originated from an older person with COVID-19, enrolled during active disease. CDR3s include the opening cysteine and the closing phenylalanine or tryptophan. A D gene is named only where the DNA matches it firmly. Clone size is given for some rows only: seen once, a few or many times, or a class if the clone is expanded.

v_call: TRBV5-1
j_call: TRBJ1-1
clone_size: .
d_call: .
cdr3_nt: TGCGCCAGCAGCTTGGAACAGTCAGAAGCTTTCTTT
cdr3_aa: CASSLEQSEAFF

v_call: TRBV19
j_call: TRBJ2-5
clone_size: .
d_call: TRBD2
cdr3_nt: TGTGCCAGTAGTATAGGCGGCGGCGGGGGGGCGAAGACCCAGTACTTC
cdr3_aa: CASSIGGGGGAKTQYF

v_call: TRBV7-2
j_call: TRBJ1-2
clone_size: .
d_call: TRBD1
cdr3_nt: TGTGCCAGCAGAGGACAGGGATCTTATGGCTACACCTTC
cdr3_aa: CASRGQGSYGYTF

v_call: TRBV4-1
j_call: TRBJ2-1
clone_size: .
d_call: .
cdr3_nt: TGCGCCAGCAGGAAAAGCGGATTATGGCGTTACAATGAGCAGTTCTTC
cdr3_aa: CASRKSGLWRYNEQFF

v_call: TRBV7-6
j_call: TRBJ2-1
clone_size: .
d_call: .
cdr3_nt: TGTGCCAGCAGCTTAGCTGGGGCCAATGAGCAGTTCTTC
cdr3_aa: CASSLAGANEQFF

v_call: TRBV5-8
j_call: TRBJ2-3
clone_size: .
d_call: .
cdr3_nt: TGTGCCAGCAGCTTTTATCGGGGCACAGATACGCAGTATTTT
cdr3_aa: CASSFYRGTDTQYF

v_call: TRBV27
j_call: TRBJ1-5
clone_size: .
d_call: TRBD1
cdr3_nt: TGTGCCAGCCCCGGGACAGGGGGCGCCCGAACAGGCCCCCAGCATTTT
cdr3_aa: CASPGTGGARTGPQHF

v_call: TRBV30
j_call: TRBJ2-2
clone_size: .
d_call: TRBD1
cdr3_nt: TGTGCCTGGAGTGTACCCAGGACAGGGTACACCGGGGAGCTGTTTTTT
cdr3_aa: CAWSVPRTGYTGELFF

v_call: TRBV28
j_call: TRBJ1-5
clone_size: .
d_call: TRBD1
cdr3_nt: TGTGCCAGCAGTATAGCAGCGGGACAGGGAAATCAGCCCCAGCATTTT
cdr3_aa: CASSIAAGQGNQPQHF

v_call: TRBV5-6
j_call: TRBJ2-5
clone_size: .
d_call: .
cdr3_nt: TGTGCCAGCAGCTCTCAGGGCAGCGCGGAGACCCAGTACTTC
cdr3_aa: CASSSQGSAETQYF

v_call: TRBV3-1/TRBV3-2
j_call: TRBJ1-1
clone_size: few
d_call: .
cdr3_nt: TGTGCCAGCAGCCCATCAAGTTGGCGGGATAACACTGAAGCTTTCTTT
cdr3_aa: CASSPSSWRDNTEAFF

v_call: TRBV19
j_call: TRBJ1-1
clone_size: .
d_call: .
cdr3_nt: TGTGCCAGTAGTATTGGGGCGGCGAACACTGAAGCTTTCTTT
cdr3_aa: CASSIGAANTEAFF

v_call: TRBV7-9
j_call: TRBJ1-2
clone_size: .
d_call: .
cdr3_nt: TGTGCCAGCAGCTTAGTTCTTGGGGGGAATTATGGCTACACCTTC
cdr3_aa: CASSLVLGGNYGYTF

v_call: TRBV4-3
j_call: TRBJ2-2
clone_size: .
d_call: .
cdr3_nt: TGCGCCAGCAGCCGAGAAACAGGGCCCGGGGAGCTGTTTTTT
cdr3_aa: CASSRETGPGELFF

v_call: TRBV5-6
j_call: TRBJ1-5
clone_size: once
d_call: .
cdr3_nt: TGTGCCAGCAGCTTATTCTACGGCGGTGGGAATCAGCCCCAGCATTTT
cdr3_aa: CASSLFYGGGNQPQHF

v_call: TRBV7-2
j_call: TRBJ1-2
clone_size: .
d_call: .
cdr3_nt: TGTGCCAGCAGCTTATATGCAGATAACTATGGCTACACCTTC
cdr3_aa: CASSLYADNYGYTF

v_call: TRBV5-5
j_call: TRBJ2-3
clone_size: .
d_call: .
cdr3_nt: TGTGCCAGCAGCTTGGCCGCCCTTGTCAGGGAAGGCACAGATACGCAGTATTTT
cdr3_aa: CASSLAALVREGTDTQYF

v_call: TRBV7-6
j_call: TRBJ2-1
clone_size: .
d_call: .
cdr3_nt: TGTGCCAGCAGCTTAGCGCGACGGGGAAGCTCCTACAATGAGCAGTTCTTC
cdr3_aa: CASSLARRGSSYNEQFF

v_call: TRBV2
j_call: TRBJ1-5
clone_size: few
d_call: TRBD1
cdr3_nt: TGTGCCAGCAAAGGAGGGACAGGGGGCCTCAATCAGCCCCAGCATTTT
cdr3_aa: CASKGGTGGLNQPQHF

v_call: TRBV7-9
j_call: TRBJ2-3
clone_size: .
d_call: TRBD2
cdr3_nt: TGTGCCAGCGAATCGGGACTAGCGGGGGGAATAGATACGCAGTATTTT
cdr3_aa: CASESGLAGGIDTQYF

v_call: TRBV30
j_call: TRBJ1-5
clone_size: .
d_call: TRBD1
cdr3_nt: TGTGCCTGGAGACAACAGGACAGGGGAACGCCCCAGCATTTT
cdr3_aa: CAWRQQDRGTPQHF

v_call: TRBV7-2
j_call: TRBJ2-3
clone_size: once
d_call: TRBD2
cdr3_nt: TGTGCCAGCAGCGCCCGGACTAGCGGGAAGACAGATACGCAGTATTTT
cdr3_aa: CASSARTSGKTDTQYF

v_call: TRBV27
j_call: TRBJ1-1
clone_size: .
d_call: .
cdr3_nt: TGTGCCAGCAGTTTGGCAGGGGTGAACACTGAAGCTTTCTTT
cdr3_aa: CASSLAGVNTEAFF

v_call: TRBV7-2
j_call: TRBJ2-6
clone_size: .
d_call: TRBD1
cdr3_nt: TGTGCCAGCAGCTTAGTAGGACAGGGGTCTGGGGCCAACGTCCTGACTTTC
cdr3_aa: CASSLVGQGSGANVLTF

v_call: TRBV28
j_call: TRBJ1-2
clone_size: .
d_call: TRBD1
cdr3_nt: TGTGCCAGCAGTGGGACAGACCTCTATGGCTACACCTTC
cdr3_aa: CASSGTDLYGYTF

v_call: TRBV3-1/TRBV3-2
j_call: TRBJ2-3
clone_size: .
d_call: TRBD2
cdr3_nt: TGTGCCAGCAGCCTCGCCGGACTAGCGGGAGGTACAGATACGCAGTATTTT
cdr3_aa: CASSLAGLAGGTDTQYF

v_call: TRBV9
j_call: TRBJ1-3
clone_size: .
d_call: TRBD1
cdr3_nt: TGTGCCAGCAGCGTAGCCCTGACAGGGAGAGCTGGAAACACCATATATTTT
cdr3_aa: CASSVALTGRAGNTIYF

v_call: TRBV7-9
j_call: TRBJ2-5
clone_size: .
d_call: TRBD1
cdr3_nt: TGTGCCAGCAGCTCCCGACAGGGTCGCCAAGAGACCCAGTACTTC
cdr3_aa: CASSSRQGRQETQYF

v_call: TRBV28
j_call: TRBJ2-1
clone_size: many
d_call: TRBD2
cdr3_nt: TGTGCCAGCAGTGTGCATGGAGCGGGGGAGAATGAGCAGTTCTTC
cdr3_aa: CASSVHGAGENEQFF

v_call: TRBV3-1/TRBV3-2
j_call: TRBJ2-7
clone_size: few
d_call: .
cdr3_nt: TGTGCCAGCAGCCAATCCTCCAGGGTTTACGAGCAGTACTTC
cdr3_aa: CASSQSSRVYEQYF

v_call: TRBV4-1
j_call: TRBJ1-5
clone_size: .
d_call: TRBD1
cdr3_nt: TGCGCCAGCAGCCCTGGACAGGGTGCTCTGGGGACCCAGCATTTT
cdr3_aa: CASSPGQGALGTQHF

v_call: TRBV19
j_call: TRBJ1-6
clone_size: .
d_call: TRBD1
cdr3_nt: TGTGCCACCAAAGATGACAGGGAATATAATTCACCCCTCCACTTT
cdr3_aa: CATKDDREYNSPLHF

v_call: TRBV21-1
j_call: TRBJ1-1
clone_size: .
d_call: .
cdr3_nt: TGTGCCAGCAGCAATGTAGAGGACAGGGGTTTTTTCATTCGTGTGGACACTGAAGCTTTCTTT
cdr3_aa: CASSNVEDRGFFIRVDTEAFF

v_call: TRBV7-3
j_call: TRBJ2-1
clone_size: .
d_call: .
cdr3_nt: TGTGCCAGCAGCTTAATACTTGGGTCGGGGGAGCAGTTCTTC
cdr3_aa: CASSLILGSGEQFF